A selection of T cell receptor beta chains follows, all from one sample in a study of blood T cell repertoires in COVID-19. Generated by immunoSEQ multiplex PCR, the TCRdb table keeps only in-frame clones and is missing some. The sample holds roughly 340,000 clones, 80% to 90% seen once. The sequencing input was peripheral blood. The receptors come from a woman aged 50 to 60 with COVID-19, enrolled during active disease. The CDR3 runs from the conserved cysteine through the conserved F or W. A D gene is named only where the DNA matches it firmly. For some rows the clone size is stated as once, few or many, or as a class when expanded; others skip it.

TRBJ2-3,TRBD2,TRBV27,NA,CASSLLWKRESDAHTDTQYF,TGTGCCAGCAGTTTATTATGGAAGCGGGAGTCAGACGCGCACACAGATACGCAGTATTTT
TRBJ1-1,NA,TRBV12-5,NA,CASGLVRRVNTEAFF,TGTGCTAGTGGTTTGGTACGGAGGGTGAACACTGAAGCTTTCTTT
TRBJ2-3,TRBD1,TRBV2,NA,CASSGQGTDTQYF,TGTGCCAGTTCGGGACAGGGCACAGATACGCAGTATTTT
TRBJ1-3,NA,TRBV28,NA,CASSLLVSSSGNTIYF,TGTGCCAGCAGTTTATTAGTCTCTTCCTCTGGAAACACCATATATTTT
TRBJ2-5,TRBD2,TRBV7-2,NA,CASSLGGTSGQETQYF,TGTGCCAGCAGCTTAGGTGGGACTAGCGGTCAAGAGACCCAGTACTTC
TRBJ1-5,TRBD1,TRBV7-6,NA,CASSPGYKGQGSQPQHF,TGTGCCAGCAGTCCCGGGTACAAAGGACAGGGAAGTCAGCCCCAGCATTTT
TRBJ2-4,NA,TRBV2,once,CASSSGLAKNIQYF,TGTGCCAGCAGTAGCGGGTTAGCCAAAAACATTCAGTACTTC
TRBJ2-7,TRBD2,TRBV19,NA,CASSIDIGRPSSYEQYF,TGTGCCAGTAGTATAGATATCGGGAGGCCCAGCTCCTACGAGCAGTACTTC
TRBJ2-7,TRBD2,TRBV6-5,NA,CASSYGPSGSPYEQYF,TGTGCCAGCAGTTATGGTCCCAGCGGGAGTCCCTACGAGCAGTACTTC
TRBJ2-2,NA,TRBV18,NA,CASSPRGQSTGELFF,TGTGCCAGCTCACCACGTGGACAGAGCACCGGGGAGCTGTTTTTT
TRBJ2-2,TRBD1,TRBV18,NA,CASPEGAAGTGELFF,TGTGCCAGCCCCGAGGGGGCCGCGGGCACCGGGGAGCTGTTTTTT
TRBJ2-2,NA,TRBV7-7,NA,CASSLRLQGLDTGELFF,TGTGCCAGCAGCTTAAGGTTGCAGGGCTTGGACACCGGGGAGCTGTTTTTT
TRBJ1-1,NA,TRBV7-2,NA,CASSLTGQGNTEAFF,TGTGCCAGCAGCTTAACAGGCCAGGGCAACACTGAAGCTTTCTTT
TRBJ1-2,TRBD1,TRBV5-1,NA,CASSHGTGSNGYTF,TGCGCCAGCAGCCACGGGACAGGGTCTAATGGCTACACCTTC
TRBJ2-1,TRBD2,TRBV7-2,NA,CASSLGLALYNEQFF,TGTGCCAGCAGCTTGGGACTAGCCCTCTACAATGAGCAGTTCTTC
TRBJ1-2,NA,TRBV24-1,few,CATSDLTAGGESGYTF,TGTGCCACCAGTGATTTGACGGCGGGAGGGGAAAGTGGCTACACCTTC
TRBJ2-2,TRBD1,TRBV5-4,NA,CASSYGQGAAGELFF,TGTGCCAGCAGCTACGGACAGGGGGCTGCCGGGGAGCTGTTTTTT
TRBJ2-7,NA,TRBV19,NA,CASNPGTKFYEQYF,TGTGCCAGTAACCCTGGGACAAAGTTCTACGAGCAGTACTTC
TRBJ2-3,TRBD2,TRBV2,once,CASSPAPGLAGGTDTQYF,TGTGCCAGCAGTCCAGCCCCGGGACTAGCGGGAGGAACAGATACGCAGTATTTT
TRBJ2-7,NA,TRBV7-9,NA,CASSTPSGRWEQYF,TGTGCCAGCAGCACCCCTTCAGGGAGGTGGGAGCAGTACTTC
TRBJ1-1,TRBD1,TRBV5-1,NA,CASSPRTGNTEAFF,TGCGCCAGCAGCCCCAGGACAGGGAACACTGAAGCTTTCTTT
TRBJ2-2,NA,TRBV19,NA,CASIRQENTGELFF,TGTGCCAGTATTCGACAGGAGAACACCGGGGAGCTGTTTTTT
TRBJ2-7,NA,TRBV5-4,NA,CASSMGGPISYEQYF,TGTGCCAGCAGCATGGGGGGGCCTATCTCCTACGAGCAGTACTTC
TRBJ2-1,TRBD2,TRBV6-2/TRBV6-3,NA,CASSRDPGTSGRTNEQFF,TGTGCCAGCAGCCGAGACCCCGGGACTAGCGGGAGAACGAATGAGCAGTTCTTC
TRBJ2-1,TRBD2,TRBV20-1,NA,CSASTSGDAFF,TGCAGTGCTAGTACTAGCGGGGATGCGTTCTTC
TRBJ2-1,TRBD1,TRBV4-1,NA,CASSQRPPGQGGYNEQFF,TGCGCCAGCAGCCAAAGGCCCCCGGGACAGGGAGGTTACAATGAGCAGTTCTTC
TRBJ1-5,NA,TRBV4-2,once,CASSPYRETGQPQHF,TGTGCCAGCAGCCCGTACAGGGAGACGGGTCAGCCCCAGCATTTT
TRBJ1-2,NA,TRBV27,NA,CASSPGEGPYGYTF,TGTGCCAGCAGTCCCGGGGAGGGCCCCTATGGCTACACCTTC
TRBJ2-7,TRBD2,TRBV2,NA,CASSSGRTYEQYF,TGTGCCAGCAGCAGCGGGAGGACCTACGAGCAGTACTTC
TRBJ2-7,TRBD2,TRBV6-5,NA,CASTPGLAGVYEQYF,TGTGCCAGCACCCCCGGGTTAGCGGGAGTGTACGAGCAGTACTTC
TRBJ2-3,NA,TRBV2,NA,CASSADTQYF,TGTGCCAGCAGCGCAGATACGCAGTATTTT
TRBJ2-3,TRBD1,TRBV7-3,NA,CASQTGQGTDTQYF,TGTGCCAGCCAAACCGGACAGGGTACAGATACGCAGTATTTT
TRBJ2-7,TRBD1,TRBV6-5,few,CASRGTGAFSYEQYF,TGTGCCAGCAGGGGGACAGGGGCCTTCTCCTACGAGCAGTACTTC
TRBJ2-1,TRBD2,TRBV24-1,NA,CATSDPLAGSYNEQFF,TGTGCCACCAGTGACCCCCTAGCGGGATCCTACAATGAGCAGTTCTTC
TRBJ1-6,TRBD1,TRBV27,NA,CASRSGQASEMALHF,TGTGCCAGCAGGTCCGGACAGGCCAGCGAGATGGCCCTCCACTTT
TRBJ2-7,TRBD1,TRBV5-4,NA,CASSPQGIQYEQYF,TGTGCCAGCAGCCCACAGGGGATTCAGTACGAGCAGTACTTC
TRBJ2-7,TRBD2,TRBV7-8,NA,CASSLVLLANSEQYF,TGTGCCAGCAGCTTAGTATTACTAGCGAATAGCGAGCAGTACTTC
TRBJ2-7,TRBD1,TRBV27,NA,CASSLSGTGPYEQYF,TGTGCCAGCAGTTTATCCGGGACAGGGCCCTACGAGCAGTACTTC
TRBJ2-3,NA,TRBV2,NA,CASSESGQSTDTQYF,TGTGCCAGCAGTGAGTCGGGACAAAGCACAGATACGCAGTATTTT
TRBJ2-3,NA,TRBV12-5,once,CASGWRDTQYF,TGTGCTAGTGGTTGGAGGGATACGCAGTATTTT
TRBJ2-1,TRBD2,TRBV29-1,NA,CSWGTSGRTGSYNEQFF,TGCAGCTGGGGAACTAGCGGGAGGACCGGGTCCTACAATGAGCAGTTCTTC
TRBJ2-5,TRBD2,TRBV5-4,NA,CASSLASGSSETQYF,TGTGCCAGCAGCTTGGCTAGCGGGAGCTCAGAGACCCAGTACTTC
TRBJ2-5,NA,TRBV18,NA,CASSPRDGGETQYF,TGTGCCAGCTCACCACGTGATGGAGGGGAGACCCAGTACTTC
TRBJ2-7,NA,TRBV2,once,CASSPEGVPYEQYF,TGTGCCAGCAGCCCTGAGGGGGTCCCCTACGAGCAGTACTTC
TRBJ2-5,NA,TRBV5-4,NA,CASSLAGLGETQYF,TGTGCCAGCAGCTTGGCAGGGCTGGGAGAGACCCAGTACTTC
TRBJ1-2,NA,TRBV5-1,NA,CASSLIQGSNYGYTF,TGCGCCAGCAGCCTCATCCAGGGAAGCAACTATGGCTACACCTTC
TRBJ1-2,NA,TRBV11-2,NA,CASKGQGYGYTF,TGTGCCAGCAAGGGGCAGGGCTATGGCTACACCTTC
TRBJ2-2,TRBD1,TRBV19,NA,CASSFINRGRGIGELFF,TGTGCCAGTAGTTTCATTAACAGGGGTCGCGGTATCGGGGAGCTGTTTTTT
TRBJ1-4,NA,TRBV5-4,NA,CASSPRGGGQKLFF,TGTGCCAGCAGCCCCCGCGGGGGGGGCCAAAAACTGTTTTTT
TRBJ2-1,TRBD2,TRBV30,NA,CAWSAAGVPYNEQFF,TGTGCCTGGAGTGCAGCGGGAGTCCCCTACAATGAGCAGTTCTTC
TRBJ2-2,NA,TRBV5-1,NA,CASQEISSTGELFF,TGCGCCAGTCAGGAAATCTCGAGCACCGGGGAGCTGTTTTTT
TRBJ2-7,NA,TRBV4-2,many,CASSPGYEQYF,TGTGCCAGCAGCCCAGGCTACGAGCAGTACTTC
TRBJ1-2,TRBD1,TRBV4-1,once,CASASGQVNYGYTF,TGCGCCAGCGCCTCGGGACAGGTGAACTATGGCTACACCTTC
TRBJ2-3,NA,TRBV10-3,NA,CAIWRGHGVDTQYF,TGTGCCATCTGGAGGGGCCATGGAGTAGATACGCAGTATTTT